This passage covers 9 T cell receptor beta chains from one sample sequenced in a study of Graves' ophthalmopathy and Graves' hyperthyroidism. The TCR beta CDR3 regions underwent amplification from RNA transcripts. A first-round RT-PCR used HTBI primers, followed by a second-round multiplex PCR. TCRdb passed the multiplex PCR reads through MiXCR, listing each CDR3 protein once. The sample shows some 150,000 distinct CDR3 sequences, 39% of them seen only once. The sample taken for sequencing was peripheral blood. The receptors stem from a young man with Graves' ophthalmopathy.

This clonotype was recorded at least ten times. The rearrangement links TRBV20-1 to TRBJ2-2; the match to TRBD1 covers 10 bases. There are 15 residues in the CDR3. The junction had 3 bases not matched to a gene; V was cut back by 3 bases and J by 2 bases. Germline V CDR1 and CDR2: DFQATT, SNEGSKA (reference sequence). CDR3 protein: CSARDRGTNTGELFF. The CDR3 region has the DNA TGCAGTGCTAGGGACAGGGGGACCAACACCGGGGAGCTGTTTTTT.

This clonotype occurred many times. The chain recombines TRBV24-1 with TRBJ2-7, with D perhaps being TRBD1 or TRBD2 (5 bases each). The germline V gene encodes CDR1 KGHDR and CDR2 SFDVKD. There are 15 residues in the CDR3. The V and J ends lost 3 bases and 0 bases respectively, with 11 bases between them. The CDR3 nucleotides are TGTGCCACCAGTGATGGGGGACGAAACTCCTACGAGCAGTACTTC. It encodes CATSDGGRNSYEQYF.

The CDR3 sequence: CASSYRGEFQETQYF. CDR3 DNA: TGTGCCAGCAGTTACAGGGGGGAGTTTCAAGAGACCCAGTACTTC. The chain combines TRBV6-2 or TRBV6-3 with TRBJ2-5; D assignment may be TRBD1 or TRBD2 (6 bases each). Germline assignment: CDR1 MNHEY and CDR2 SVGEGT. This CDR3 is 15 amino acids long. V lost 2 bases and J 2 bases, leaving 12 bases between the germline ends.

This clonotype was seen once. The CDR3 loop is CASSSGISYEQYF. In DNA, the CDR3 is TGTGCCAGCAGTTCTGGTATTTCCTACGAGCAGTACTTC. The chain employs TRBV28 and TRBJ2-7; D is unresolved. The ends were cut back, 4 bases at V and 1 base at J, with 8 bases in the middle. The CDR3 sequence is 13 residues long. Per the germline V gene, CDR1 is MDHEN and CDR2 is SYDVKM.

This clonotype has a handful of counts. The V call is TRBV7-8, the J call TRBJ1-1, with unresolved D. V lost 2 bases to trimming and J lost 6 bases, with 13 bases between them. Germline CDR1 and CDR2: SGHVS and FQNEAQ. The CDR3 spans 14 residues. The CDR3 region has the DNA TGTGCCAGCAGCTTAAATTTGGGAGGATCTGAAGCTTTCTTT. Protein: CASSLNLGGSEAFF.

This clonotype was found a few times. The genes are TRBV12-3 or TRBV12-4 and TRBJ2-7; TRBD1 matches at 11 bases. Unmatched junction bases numbered 7, after V lost 7 bases and J lost 2 bases. The CDR3 spans 15 residues. CDR3 region: CASTTGTGGAYEQYF. CDR3 nucleotide sequence: TGTGCCAGCACCACTGGGACAGGGGGGGCCTACGAGCAGTACTTC.

This chain connects TRBV6-1 to TRBJ1-5; D is unclear. CDR1 is MNHNS and CDR2 is SASEGT in the germline V gene. The V gene lost 1 base and the J gene lost 7 bases, with 5 bases spanning the gap. CDR3 length: 12 residues. CDR3 nucleotide sequence: TGTGCCAGCAGTGAAGAGAAGCAGCCCCAGCATTTT. This sequence encodes CASSEEKQPQHF.

This clonotype was seen ten or more times. The chain links TRBV24-1 to TRBJ1-1; no firm D call. CDR3 length: 16 residues. Trimming pared 1 base from V and 0 bases from J, leaving 11 bases between. Germline V gives CDR1 KGHDR, CDR2 SFDVKD. The CDR3 spells CATSDLGSFMNTEAFF. DNA for the CDR3: TGTGCCACCAGTGATTTAGGCAGTTTCATGAACACTGAAGCTTTCTTT.

This clonotype was seen at least ten times. The chain carries TRBV7-2 and TRBJ1-5, with a tentative D call TRBD1 (5 bases). V shed 0 bases and J shed 3 bases, with 12 bases lying between them. CDR1 is SGHTA, CDR2 FQGNSA, per germline. The CDR3 contains 16 residues. CDR3 in amino acids: CASSLAPGGINQPQHF. In DNA form, the CDR3 reads TGTGCCAGCAGCTTAGCCCCTGGGGGAATCAATCAGCCCCAGCATTTT.